This TCR beta chain was sequenced for a study of T cells in Graves' hyperthyroidism and ophthalmopathy. The CDR3 is made up of 13 amino acids. CDR1 ENHRY and CDR2 SYGVKD come from the germline V gene. The V end lost 3 bases, the J end lost 1 base, and 6 bases lay between the germline ends. Using RNA transcripts as the source, TCR beta CDR3 regions were amplified. The TCR CDR3 first-round RT-PCR relied on the HTBI primer set. TCRdb ran MiXCR on the multiplex PCR reads and lists one entry per CDR3 protein. Among around 700,000 distinct CDR3 sequences listed, approximately 18% were seen once. This sequence was found in a woman aged 45-65 years with Graves' hyperthyroidism that later progressed to Graves' ophthalmopathy. The chain couples TRBV10-3 to TRBJ1-1; D is ambiguous. The sequenced material came from blood. CDR3 region: CAISEGENTEAFF. DNA for the CDR3: TGTGCCATCAGTGAAGGTGAGAACACTGAAGCTTTCTTT.